The clone carrying this TCR beta chain was counted only a few times. The target antigen is unknown. The sample originates from a study of T cells after yellow fever vaccination. Across the whole study: SMART-Seq v4 Ultra Low Input prepared libraries from low-cell fractions. Study-level results: Clonotype sharing between CD4 and CD8 compartments was small. Contamination of FACS-sorted repertoires by abundant clonotypes from the bulk population could occur.

Each CDR3 protein gets one entry after TCRdb re-called the 5' RACE reads with MiXCR. This table has roughly 250,000 distinct CDR3 sequences, 13% appearing once. CDR1 is KGHSH, CDR2 LQKENI, per germline. This CDR3 contains 14 residues. Between the trimmed V and J ends, which lost 4 bases and 3 bases, there was a span of 11 bases. The TCR originated in a man aged 30 to 45 who received the YFV17D yellow fever vaccine. The chain carries TRBV18 and TRBJ2-3; D remains ambiguous. The sample consisted of CD4+ T cells sorted from PBMCs, taken 45 days after the yellow fever booster vaccination. CDR3 nucleotides: TGTGCCAGCTCACAATCCCTTGCGACAGATACGCAGTATTTT. It encodes CASSQSLATDTQYF.